This T cell receptor beta chain comes out of a study of monozygotic twins with cystic fibrosis. Study conclusions and caveats: Shared CDR3 numbers were not associated with age, concordance or severity. Nucleotide-identical clonotype sharing was significantly higher within monozygotic CF twin pairs than between unrelated CF individuals. Clonality was generally low (median approximately 0.0095), higher in the most severe patients.

Germline lookup yields CDR1 MNHEY and CDR2 SMNVEV (reference sequence). The CDR3 consists of 15 residues. V lost 0 bases and J lost 0, with 8 bases in between. With respect to this clone: Antigen: not known.

Libraries were prepared by immunoSEQ multiplex PCR; TCRdb keeps only in-frame clonotypes and omits some of them. The sample records around 30,000 clones, approximately 97% being singletons. The chain couples TRBV27 to TRBJ1-2; D gene ambiguous. Material for sequencing was blood. The TCR comes from a girl aged 2 to 10 with cystic fibrosis. This CDR3 is CASSLSPQANYGYTF. The DNA for the CDR3 is TGTGCCAGCAGTTTATCGCCTCAGGCTAACTATGGCTACACCTTC.